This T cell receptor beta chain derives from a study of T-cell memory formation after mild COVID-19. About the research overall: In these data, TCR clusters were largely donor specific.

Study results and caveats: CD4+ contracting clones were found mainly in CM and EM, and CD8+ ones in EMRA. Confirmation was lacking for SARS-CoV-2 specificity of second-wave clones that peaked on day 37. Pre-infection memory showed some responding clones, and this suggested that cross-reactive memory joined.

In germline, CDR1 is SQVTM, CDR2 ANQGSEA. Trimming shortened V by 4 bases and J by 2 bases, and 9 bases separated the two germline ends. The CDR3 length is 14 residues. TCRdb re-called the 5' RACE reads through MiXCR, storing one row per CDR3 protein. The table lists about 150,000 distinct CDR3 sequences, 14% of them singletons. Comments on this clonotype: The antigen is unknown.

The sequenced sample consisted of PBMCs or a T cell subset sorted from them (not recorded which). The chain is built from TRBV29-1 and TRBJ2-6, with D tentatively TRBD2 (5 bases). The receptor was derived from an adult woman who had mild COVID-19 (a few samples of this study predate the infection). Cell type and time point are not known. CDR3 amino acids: CSVAPGTGANVLTF. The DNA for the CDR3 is TGCAGCGTTGCCCCCGGGACTGGGGCCAACGTCCTGACTTTC.